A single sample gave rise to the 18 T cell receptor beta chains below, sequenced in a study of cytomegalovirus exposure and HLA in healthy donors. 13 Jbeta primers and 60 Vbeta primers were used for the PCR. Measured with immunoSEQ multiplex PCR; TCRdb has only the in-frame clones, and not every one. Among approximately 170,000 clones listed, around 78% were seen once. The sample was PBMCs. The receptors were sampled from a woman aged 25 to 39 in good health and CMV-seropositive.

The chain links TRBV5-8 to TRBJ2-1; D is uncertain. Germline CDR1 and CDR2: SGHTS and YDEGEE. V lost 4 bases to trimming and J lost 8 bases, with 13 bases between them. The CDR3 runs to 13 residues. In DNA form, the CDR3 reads TGTGCCAGCAGCCCCGCCCCTAGAGATGAGCAGTTCTTC. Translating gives CASSPAPRDEQFF. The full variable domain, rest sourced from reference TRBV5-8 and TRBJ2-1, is EAGVTQSPTHLIKTRGQQATLRCSPISGHTSVYWYQQALGLGLQFLLWYDEGEERNRGNFPPRFSGRQFPNYSSELNVNALELEDSALYLCASSPAPRDEQFFGPGTRLTVL.

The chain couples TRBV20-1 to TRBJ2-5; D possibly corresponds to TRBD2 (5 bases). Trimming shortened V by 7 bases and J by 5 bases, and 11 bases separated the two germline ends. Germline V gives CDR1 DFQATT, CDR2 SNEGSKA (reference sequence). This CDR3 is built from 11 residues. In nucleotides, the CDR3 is TGCAGTGGGCGAGGAGGTGAGACCCAGTACTTC. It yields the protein CSGRGGETQYF.

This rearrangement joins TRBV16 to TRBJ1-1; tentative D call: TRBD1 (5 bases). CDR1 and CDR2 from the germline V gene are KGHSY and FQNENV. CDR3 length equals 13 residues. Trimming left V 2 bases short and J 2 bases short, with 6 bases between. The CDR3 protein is CASSQQGNTEAFF. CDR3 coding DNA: TGTGCCAGCAGCCAACAGGGAAACACTGAAGCTTTCTTT.

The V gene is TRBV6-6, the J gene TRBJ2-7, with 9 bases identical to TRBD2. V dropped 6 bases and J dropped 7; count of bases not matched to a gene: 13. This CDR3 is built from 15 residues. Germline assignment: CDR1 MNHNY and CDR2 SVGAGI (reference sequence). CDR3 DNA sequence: TGTGCCAGCAGCCCGTGGGCGGGAGGGCCGGAGGAGCAGTACTTC. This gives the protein CASSPWAGGPEEQYF.

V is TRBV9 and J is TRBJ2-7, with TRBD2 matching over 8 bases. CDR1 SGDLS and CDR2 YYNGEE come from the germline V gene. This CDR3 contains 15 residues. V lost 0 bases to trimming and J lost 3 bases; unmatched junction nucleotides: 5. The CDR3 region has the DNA TGTGCCAGCAGCGTAGGAACTAGCGGCTACTACGAGCAGTACTTC. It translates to CASSVGTSGYYEQYF.

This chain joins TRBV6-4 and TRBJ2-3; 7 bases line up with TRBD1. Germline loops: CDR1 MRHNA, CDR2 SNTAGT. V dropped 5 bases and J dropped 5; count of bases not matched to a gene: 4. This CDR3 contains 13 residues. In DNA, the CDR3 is TGTGCCAGCAGTCTCGGGACAGTAGATACGCAGTATTTT. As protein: CASSLGTVDTQYF.

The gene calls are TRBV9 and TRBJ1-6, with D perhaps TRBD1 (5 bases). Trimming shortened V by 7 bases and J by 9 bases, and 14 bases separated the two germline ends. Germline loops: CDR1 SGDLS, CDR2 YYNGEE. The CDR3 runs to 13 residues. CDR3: CASGSPGGSPLHF. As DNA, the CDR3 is TGTGCCAGCGGCAGCCCCGGGGGTTCACCCCTCCACTTT.

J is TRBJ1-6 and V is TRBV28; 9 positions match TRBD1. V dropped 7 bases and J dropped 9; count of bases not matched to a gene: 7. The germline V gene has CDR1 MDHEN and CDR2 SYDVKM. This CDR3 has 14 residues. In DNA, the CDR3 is TGTGCCAGCATTCTAGGGACAGGGTCTTCACCCCTCCACTTT. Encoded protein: CASILGTGSSPLHF.

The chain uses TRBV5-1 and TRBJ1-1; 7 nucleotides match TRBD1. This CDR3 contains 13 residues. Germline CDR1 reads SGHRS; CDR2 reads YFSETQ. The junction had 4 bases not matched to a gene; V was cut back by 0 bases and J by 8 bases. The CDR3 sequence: CASSLAVDREAFF. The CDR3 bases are TGCGCCAGCAGCTTGGCCGTGGACAGGGAAGCTTTCTTT.

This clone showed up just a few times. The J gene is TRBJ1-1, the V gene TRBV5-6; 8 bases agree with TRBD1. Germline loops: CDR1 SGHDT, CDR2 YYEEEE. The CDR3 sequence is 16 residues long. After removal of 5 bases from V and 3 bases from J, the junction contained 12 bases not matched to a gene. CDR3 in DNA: TGTGCCAGCAGATCCGAAGGCCACAGGGGGGACACTGAAGCTTTCTTT. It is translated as CASRSEGHRGDTEAFF.

The CDR3 spells CASSPPGRSSNYGYTF. For the CDR3, the DNA is TGTGCCAGCAGCCCCCCGGGAAGGAGCTCTAACTATGGCTACACCTTC. The chain is built from TRBV5-6 and TRBJ1-2; no firm D call. The CDR3 has 16 amino acids. Germline CDR1 and CDR2: SGHDT and YYEEEE. With 4 bases removed from V and 0 bases from J, the gap between germline ends came to 16 bases.

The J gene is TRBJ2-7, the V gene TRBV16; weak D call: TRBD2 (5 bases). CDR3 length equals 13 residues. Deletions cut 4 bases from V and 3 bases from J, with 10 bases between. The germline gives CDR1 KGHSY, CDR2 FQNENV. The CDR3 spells CASSPDRGYEQYF. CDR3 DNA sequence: TGTGCCAGCAGCCCCGACCGGGGCTACGAGCAGTACTTC.

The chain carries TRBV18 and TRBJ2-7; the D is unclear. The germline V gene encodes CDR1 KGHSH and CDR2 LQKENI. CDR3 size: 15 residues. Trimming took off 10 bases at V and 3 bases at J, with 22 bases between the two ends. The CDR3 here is CANRIGFVPLYEQYF. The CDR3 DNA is TGTGCCAACCGAATCGGGTTCGTCCCCCTCTACGAGCAGTACTTC. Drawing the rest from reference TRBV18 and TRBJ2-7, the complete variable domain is NAGVMQNPRHLVRRRGQEARLRCSPMKGHSHVYWYRQLPEEGLKFMVYLQKENIIDESGMPKERFSAEFPKEGPSILRIQQVVRGDSAAYFCANRIGFVPLYEQYFGPGTRLTVT.

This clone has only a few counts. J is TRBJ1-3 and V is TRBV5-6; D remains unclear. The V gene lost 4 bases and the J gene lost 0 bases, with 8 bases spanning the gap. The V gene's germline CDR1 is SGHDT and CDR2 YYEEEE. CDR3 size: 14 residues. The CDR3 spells CASSLPGSGNTIYF. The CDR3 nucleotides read TGTGCCAGCAGCCTCCCGGGCTCTGGAAACACCATATATTTT.

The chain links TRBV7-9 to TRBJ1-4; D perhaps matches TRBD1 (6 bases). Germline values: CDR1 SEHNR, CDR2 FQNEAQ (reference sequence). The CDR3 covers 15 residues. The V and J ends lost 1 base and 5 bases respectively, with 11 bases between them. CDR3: CASSLGQGMNEKLFF. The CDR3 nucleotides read TGTGCCAGCAGCTTAGGTCAGGGGATGAATGAAAAACTGTTTTTT. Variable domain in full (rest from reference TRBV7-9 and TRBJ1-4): DTGVSQNPRHKITKRGQNVTFRCDPISEHNRLYWYRQTLGQGPEFLTYFQNEAQLEKSRLLSDRFSAERPKGSFSTLEIQRTEQGDSAMYLCASSLGQGMNEKLFFGSGTQLSVL.

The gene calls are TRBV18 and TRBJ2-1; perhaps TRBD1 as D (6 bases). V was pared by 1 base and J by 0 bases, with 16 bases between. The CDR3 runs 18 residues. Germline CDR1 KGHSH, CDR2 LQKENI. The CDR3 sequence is CASSPLPGVKDSYNEQFF. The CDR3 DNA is TGTGCCAGCTCACCACTTCCAGGGGTAAAGGACTCCTACAATGAGCAGTTCTTC.

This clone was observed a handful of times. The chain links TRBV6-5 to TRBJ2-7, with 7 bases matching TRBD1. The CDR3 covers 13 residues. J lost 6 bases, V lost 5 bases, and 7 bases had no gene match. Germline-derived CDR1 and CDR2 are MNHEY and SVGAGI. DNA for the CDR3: TGTGCCAGCAGTCGGACAGGTTCTCTCGAGCAGTACTTC. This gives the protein CASSRTGSLEQYF.

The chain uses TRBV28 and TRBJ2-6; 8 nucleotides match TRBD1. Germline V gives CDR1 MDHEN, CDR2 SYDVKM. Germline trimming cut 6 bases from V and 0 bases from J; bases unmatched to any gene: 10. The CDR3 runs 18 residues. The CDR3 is CASRETGTGYSGANVLTF. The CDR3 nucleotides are TGTGCCAGCAGAGAAACCGGGACAGGCTACTCTGGGGCCAACGTCCTGACTTTC.